This T cell receptor (beta chain) was identified in a study of blood T cells in healthy people across ages. Turning to this clonotype: Its specificity is unknown.

CDR1 is DFQATT and CDR2 is SNEGSKA in the germline V gene (reference sequence). V was trimmed by 0 bases and J by 2 bases, leaving 13 bases between them. This CDR3 has 16 residues. Collection of 8.5 to 10 milliliters of peripheral blood was performed for each donor. The authors ran a second PCR of 7 to 11 cycles using a sample-barcoded 5' primer and a J-beta primer mix. Via MiXCR, TCRdb re-called the 5' RACE reads, giving one row per CDR3 protein. The table shows 550,000 to 600,000 distinct CDR3 sequences, with 27% occurring only once. Whole-study results and caveats: Diversity estimates from one million T cells were considered underestimates. The CMV status of each donor remained undetermined, and this could have confounded shifts in expanded clonotypes.

Sequenced input: blood. The sequence derives from a woman between 70 and 85 years old in good health. The chain recombines TRBV20-1 with TRBJ1-4, with D possibly being TRBD1 (6 bases). CDR3 DNA sequence: TGCAGTGCTAGAGATTCGCAGGGGATTACTAATGAAAAACTGTTTTTT. Its protein is CSARDSQGITNEKLFF.